This TCR beta chain stems from a study of blood T cell repertoires in COVID-19. At the level of the study: The study drew acute and convalescent COVID-19 samples from the United States, Italy and Spain.

Measured with immunoSEQ multiplex PCR; TCRdb has only the in-frame clones, and not every one. The table records 200,000 to 250,000 clones, about 88% of them present only once. Participants spanned ages roughly 18 to 95 years and resided in 24 US areas. Participants' reported clinical history set cohort assignment. Donors in Cohort 3 counted as recovered after two negative PCRs, clearance, or symptom resolution. The ends lost 1 base at V and 6 bases at J; junction bases unmatched: 0. Germline V CDR1 and CDR2: LGHNA, YNFKEQ. The CDR3 totals 13 residues. The TCR originated in a woman in her twenties or thirties who had recovered from COVID-19. V gene TRBV4-2 combines with J gene TRBJ1-2; 9 bases line up with TRBD1. Sequenced input: PBMCs or T cells enriched from blood (not recorded which). CDR3 sequence (DNA): TGTGCCAGCAGCCAAGGGGACAGGGATGGCTACACCTTC. Its protein product is CASSQGDRDGYTF.